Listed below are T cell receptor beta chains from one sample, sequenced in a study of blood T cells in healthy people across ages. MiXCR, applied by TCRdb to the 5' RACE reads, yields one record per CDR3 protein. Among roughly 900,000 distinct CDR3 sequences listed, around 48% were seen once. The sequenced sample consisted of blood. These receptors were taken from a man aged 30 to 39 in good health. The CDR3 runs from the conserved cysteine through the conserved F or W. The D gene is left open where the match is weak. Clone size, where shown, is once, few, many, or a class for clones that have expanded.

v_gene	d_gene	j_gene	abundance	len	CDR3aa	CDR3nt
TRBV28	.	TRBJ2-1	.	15	CASSLGSRDYNEQFF	TGTGCCAGCAGTTTGGGAAGTAGGGACTACAATGAGCAGTTCTTC
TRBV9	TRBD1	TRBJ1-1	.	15	CASSGYRQGGAEAFF	TGTGCCAGCAGCGGATACCGACAGGGAGGCGCTGAAGCTTTCTTT
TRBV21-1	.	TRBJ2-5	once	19	CASSKVAAPSGGIQETQYF	TGTGCCAGCAGCAAGGTGGCCGCCCCTAGCGGGGGTATCCAAGAGACCCAGTACTTC
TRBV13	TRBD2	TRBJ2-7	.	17	CASSSRTSGGVRYEQYF	TGTGCCAGCAGCTCTCGGACTAGCGGGGGGGTTCGGTACGAGCAGTACTTC
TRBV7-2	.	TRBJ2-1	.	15	CASSLEPGGAGEQFF	TGTGCCAGCAGCTTAGAGCCGGGGGGCGCTGGTGAGCAGTTCTTC
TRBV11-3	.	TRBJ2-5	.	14	CASSLVQLEETQYF	TGTGCCAGCAGCTTAGTCCAGCTAGAAGAGACCCAGTACTTC
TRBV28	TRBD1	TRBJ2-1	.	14	CASSGTAVYNEQFF	TGTGCCAGTTCCGGGACAGCGGTTTACAATGAGCAGTTCTTC
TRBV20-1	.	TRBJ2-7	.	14	CSASSHQTTYEQYF	TGCAGTGCTAGTTCACACCAGACGACCTACGAGCAGTACTTC
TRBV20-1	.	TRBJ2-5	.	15	CSARDPSMLQETQYF	TGCAGTGCTAGAGATCCCTCCATGCTCCAAGAGACCCAGTACTTC
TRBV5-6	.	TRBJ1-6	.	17	CASSLTGPSSYNSPLHF	TGTGCCAGCAGCTTGACCGGACCAAGCTCCTATAATTCACCCCTCCACTTT
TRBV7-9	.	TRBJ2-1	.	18	CASSLILLLGTKLNEQFF	TGTGCCAGCAGCTTGATCTTACTGTTAGGGACAAAACTGAATGAGCAGTTCTTC
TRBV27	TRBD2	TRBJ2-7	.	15	CASSSPGLADYEQYF	TGTGCCAGCAGTTCCCCGGGACTAGCTGACTACGAGCAGTACTTC
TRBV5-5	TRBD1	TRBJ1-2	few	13	CASSLETGDGYTF	TGTGCCAGCAGCTTGGAGACAGGGGATGGCTACACCTTC
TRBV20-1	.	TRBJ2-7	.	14	CSANPDILGYEQYF	TGCAGTGCTAACCCGGACATCCTTGGGTACGAGCAGTACTTC
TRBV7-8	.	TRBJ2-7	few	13	CASSQSQYYEQYF	TGTGCCAGCAGCCAATCACAGTACTACGAGCAGTACTTC
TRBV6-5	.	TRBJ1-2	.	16	CASSYEQDFIPYGYTF	TGTGCCAGCAGTTACGAACAGGACTTCATTCCCTATGGCTACACCTTC
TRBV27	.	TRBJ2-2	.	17	CASSPDIRAGSTGELFF	TGTGCCAGCAGTCCGGACATCAGAGCCGGTAGCACCGGGGAGCTGTTTTTT
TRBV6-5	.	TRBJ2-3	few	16	CASSYSRGKGTDTQYF	TGTGCCAGCAGTTACTCGAGGGGCAAGGGCACAGATACGCAGTATTTT
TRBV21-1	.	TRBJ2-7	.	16	CASEGRGLAASYEQYF	TGTGCCAGCGAAGGGAGGGGCCTAGCGGCCTCCTACGAGCAGTACTTC
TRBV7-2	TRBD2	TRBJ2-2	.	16	CASSSENYGGAGELFF	TGTGCCAGCAGCTCGGAAAATTACGGGGGGGCCGGGGAGCTGTTTTTT
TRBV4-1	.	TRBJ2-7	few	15	CASSQGADLSYEQYF	TGCGCCAGCAGCCAAGGGGCAGACCTATCCTACGAGCAGTACTTC
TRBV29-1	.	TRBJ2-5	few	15	CSVEEALTRKETQYF	TGCAGCGTTGAAGAAGCCCTAACTAGAAAAGAGACCCAGTACTTC
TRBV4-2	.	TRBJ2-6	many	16	CASSQAQGSGANVLTF	TGTGCCAGCAGCCAGGCCCAGGGATCCGGGGCCAACGTCCTGACTTTC
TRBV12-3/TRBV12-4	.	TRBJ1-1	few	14	CASKEQDLNTEAFF	TGTGCCAGCAAGGAGCAGGACTTGAACACTGAAGCTTTCTTT
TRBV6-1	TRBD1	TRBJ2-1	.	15	CASSIGQGAYNEQFF	TGTGCCAGCAGCATCGGACAGGGGGCCTACAATGAGCAGTTCTTC
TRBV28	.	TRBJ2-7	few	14	CASGRLSGTYEQYF	TGTGCCAGCGGACGACTTAGCGGCACCTACGAGCAGTACTTC
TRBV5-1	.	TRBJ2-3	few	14	CASSWGAQTDTQYF	TGCGCCAGCAGCTGGGGGGCGCAAACAGATACGCAGTATTTT
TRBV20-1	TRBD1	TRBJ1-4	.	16	CSARDRRGHTNEKLFF	TGCAGTGCTAGAGACCGCAGGGGGCACACTAATGAAAAACTGTTTTTT
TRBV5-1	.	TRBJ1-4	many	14	CASSSLIGGEKLFF	TGCGCCAGCAGCTCGCTCATTGGAGGTGAAAAACTGTTTTTT
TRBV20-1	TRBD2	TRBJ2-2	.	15	CSAKTSGGFTGELFF	TGCAGTGCCAAGACTAGCGGGGGATTTACCGGGGAGCTGTTTTTT
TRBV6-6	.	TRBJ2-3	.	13	CASSRGYADTQYF	TGTGCCAGCAGTCGGGGGTACGCAGATACGCAGTATTTT
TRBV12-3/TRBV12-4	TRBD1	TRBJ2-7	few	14	CATRTGWISNEQYF	TGTGCCACTAGGACAGGGTGGATCAGCAACGAGCAGTACTTC
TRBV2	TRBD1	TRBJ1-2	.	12	CASSAGGYGYTF	TGTGCCAGCAGTGCAGGGGGCTATGGCTACACCTTC
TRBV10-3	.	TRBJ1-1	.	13	CAIKSAENTEAFF	TGTGCCATCAAATCTGCGGAGAACACTGAAGCTTTCTTT
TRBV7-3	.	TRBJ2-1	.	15	CASSETADTYNEQFF	TGTGCCAGCAGCGAAACCGCGGACACCTACAATGAGCAGTTCTTC
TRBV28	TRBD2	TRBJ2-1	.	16	CASSGGGGLAVNEQFF	TGTGCCAGCAGTGGAGGGGGCGGACTAGCGGTCAATGAGCAGTTCTTC
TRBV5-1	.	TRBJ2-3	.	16	CASSLGSGVSTDTQYF	TGCGCCAGCAGCTTAGGTTCCGGGGTGAGCACAGATACGCAGTATTTT
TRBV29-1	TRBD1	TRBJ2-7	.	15	CSVGGGDRAVYEQYF	TGCAGCGTTGGAGGCGGGGACAGGGCTGTCTACGAGCAGTACTTC
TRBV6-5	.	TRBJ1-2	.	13	CASSSGQFAGYTF	TGTGCCAGCAGTAGTGGGCAATTTGCTGGCTACACCTTC
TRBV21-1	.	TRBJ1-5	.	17	CASSKAHSLYSNQPQHF	TGTGCCAGCAGCAAAGCTCACAGCCTATATAGCAATCAGCCCCAGCATTTT
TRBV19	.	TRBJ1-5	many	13	CASRTYSNQPQHF	TGTGCCAGTCGGACTTATAGCAATCAGCCCCAGCATTTT